This entry lists 15 T cell receptor beta chains sequenced from one sample in a study of T cells in tuberculosis. The assay was immunoSEQ multiplex PCR, and TCRdb's table has in-frame clones only and misses some. The sample carries 20,000 to 25,000 clones, just over 90% recorded once. Sequences were obtained from PBMCs. These receptors came from a donor between 10 and 35 years old with latent tuberculosis or without tuberculosis infection. Some clones in this sample may be carry-over from other donors' samples.

The chain recombines TRBV12-5 with TRBJ2-2; 15 nucleotides agree with TRBD2. CDR3 size: 16 residues. Germline V gene sequence: CDR1 LGHNT, CDR2 FRNRAP. The V gene end was trimmed by 7 bases and the J gene end by 4 bases; junction bases not matched to a gene: 4. The CDR3 loop is CASDWTSGRGTGELFF. DNA of the CDR3: TGTGCTAGTGATTGGACTAGCGGGAGGGGCACCGGGGAGCTGTTTTTT.

The V and J genes are TRBV29-1 and TRBJ1-2, with D maybe TRBD1 (5 bases). CDR3 length equals 13 residues. The V end was cut by 0 bases, the J end by 4 bases, with 9 bases between. Germline CDR1 and CDR2: SQVTM and ANQGSEA. CDR3 nucleotide sequence: TGCAGCGTTGAAGAGGCAGGGCCCTATGGCTACACCTTC. Translating it yields CSVEEAGPYGYTF.

This clone has more than one count but fewer than ten. This chain connects TRBV25-1 to TRBJ1-5, with D unresolved. V lost 2 bases and J lost 1, with 6 bases in between. Germline assignment: CDR1 MGHDK and CDR2 SYGVNS. This CDR3 is built from 14 residues. CDR3: CASSEPGSNQPQHF. CDR3 nucleotide sequence: TGTGCCAGCAGTGAACCGGGAAGCAATCAGCCCCAGCATTTT.

V and J are TRBV9 and TRBJ2-1; possible D gene TRBD2, 6 bases. The V gene's germline CDR1 is SGDLS and CDR2 YYNGEE. The CDR3 contains 16 residues. V shed 2 bases and J shed 1 base, with 13 bases lying between them. The CDR3 loop is CASSVGSRSSYNEQFF. CDR3 nucleotide sequence: TGTGCCAGCAGCGTCGGGAGTCGAAGTTCCTACAATGAGCAGTTCTTC.

The chain couples TRBV5-4 to TRBJ2-1; D is perhaps TRBD2 (5 bases). This CDR3 region has 15 residues. Germline V gene sequence: CDR1 SGHNT, CDR2 YYREEE (reference sequence). The V end lost 4 bases, the J end lost 0 bases, and 11 bases lay between the germline ends. CDR3 residues: CASSLPGGSYNEQFF. CDR3 in DNA: TGTGCCAGCAGCCTTCCCGGAGGCTCCTACAATGAGCAGTTCTTC.

The chain links TRBV11-2 to TRBJ2-2; D is possibly TRBD1 (6 bases). V gave up 2 bases and J gave up 5 bases, with 24 bases separating them. The CDR3 consists of 19 residues. Per the germline V gene, CDR1 is SGHAT and CDR2 is FQNNGV. The DNA of the CDR3 is TGTGCCAGCAGCTTACCATGGGGGAAGGTACAGGGATTAACCGGGGAGCTGTTTTTT. It encodes CASSLPWGKVQGLTGELFF.

The gene calls are TRBV7-9 and TRBJ1-1; D not certain. The CDR3 consists of 14 residues. In germline, CDR1 is SEHNR, CDR2 FQNEAQ (reference sequence). V was pared by 5 bases and J by 3 bases, with 13 bases between. The CDR3 region is CASSHGGRDTEAFF. DNA for the CDR3: TGTGCCAGCAGCCATGGAGGCCGGGACACTGAAGCTTTCTTT.

This clone appeared a single time. V and J are TRBV18 and TRBJ1-4; D is uncertain. Trimming shortened V by 3 bases and J by 7 bases, and 9 bases separated the two germline ends. This CDR3 comprises 13 residues. CDR1 KGHSH and CDR2 LQKENI come from the germline V gene. CDR3 sequence reads: CASSPADPEKLFF. The CDR3 DNA follows: TGTGCCAGCTCACCCGCGGATCCTGAAAAACTGTTTTTT.

The CDR3 sequence: CASSPTPTGSYEQYF. CDR3 nucleotides: TGCGCCAGCAGCCCTACCCCGACAGGGTCCTACGAGCAGTACTTC. The chain uses TRBV5-1 and TRBJ2-7, with 7 bases lining up with TRBD1. V trimming: 4 bases; J trimming: 1 base; junction bases outside the gene matches: 8. The CDR3 covers 15 residues. CDR1 is SGHRS and CDR2 is YFSETQ in the germline V gene.

The chain uses TRBV4-1 and TRBJ2-3; 12 bases are a match to TRBD2. Germline CDR1 MGHRA, CDR2 YSYEKL. This CDR3 region has 16 residues. V lost 7 bases, J lost 0 bases, and 5 bases stayed unmatched. CDR3 amino acids: CASTYLAGGSTDTQYF. The CDR3 nucleotides are TGCGCCAGCACGTACCTAGCGGGGGGGAGCACAGATACGCAGTATTTT.

The chain links TRBV4-1 to TRBJ2-3, with D tentatively TRBD2 (5 bases). The CDR3 sequence is 18 residues long. Trimming stripped 1 base from V and 4 bases from J, with 21 bases between. Germline CDR1 reads MGHRA; CDR2 reads YSYEKL. The CDR3 DNA follows: TGCGCCAGCAGCCAAGTTCTGGCTAGCCCAGGTAGCCCAGATACGCAGTATTTT. Residues: CASSQVLASPGSPDTQYF.

V is TRBV4-2 and J is TRBJ2-7, with D possibly TRBD1 on 6 matching bases. The CDR3 covers 14 residues. V lost 2 bases, J lost 4 bases, and 12 bases lay in between. The germline gives CDR1 LGHNA, CDR2 YNFKEQ. CDR3 nucleotide sequence: TGTGCCAGCAGCCAACAAAAGGGGGATTACGAGCAGTACTTC. It encodes CASSQQKGDYEQYF.

The chain links TRBV7-3 to TRBJ2-5; TRBD2 is a possible D gene (6 bases). The CDR3 is 14 amino acids. Trimming left V 4 bases short and J 9 bases short, with 18 bases between. The germline V gene has CDR1 SGHTA and CDR2 FQGTGA. The CDR3: CASSSIELPGAQYF. CDR3 coding DNA: TGTGCCAGCAGCTCCATAGAGCTCCCGGGAGCCCAGTACTTC.

The chain combines TRBV2 with TRBJ2-2; a possible D gene is TRBD1 (6 bases). The CDR3 spans 13 residues. CDR1 and CDR2 from the germline V gene are SNHLY and FYNNEI. V lost 10 bases and J lost 4, with 13 bases in between. The CDR3 loop reads CATRTDFTGELFF. The CDR3 DNA is TGTGCCACCCGGACAGATTTCACCGGGGAGCTGTTTTTT.

The chain links TRBV7-8 to TRBJ1-3; 10 positions match TRBD1. CDR1 is SGHVS, CDR2 FQNEAQ, per germline. The CDR3 loop spans 19 amino acids. V shed 1 base, J shed 4 bases, and the junction held 13 bases outside the gene matches. The CDR3: CASSLVARGTGVYGNTIYF. The CDR3 DNA sequence: TGTGCCAGCAGCTTAGTTGCCCGCGGGACAGGGGTGTACGGAAACACCATATATTTT.